A few counts support the clone carrying this TCR beta chain. Its antigen is not known. TCRdb fed the 5' RACE reads into MiXCR, producing one record per CDR3 protein. Of 200,000 to 250,000 distinct CDR3 sequences listed, approximately 12% are singletons. This sample is part of a study of identical twins. Study-level findings and limits: A lower insertion count was a feature of abundant cord blood beta clonotypes, with no such feature in memory repertoires.

Trimming cost V 0 bases and J 7 bases, with 8 bases left between them. CDR3 length: 13 amino acids. From germline, CDR1 is SGHRS and CDR2 YFSETQ. The same specimen was also included in a second study, on yellow fever vaccine responses in identical twins. This second study says: Twin vaccine T cell responses reportedly seemed partly convergent, partly personalized.

This clonotype was sampled from a woman in her late teens or twenties in good health. V gene TRBV5-1 combines with J gene TRBJ2-1; D uncertain. Input material: memory (CD45RO+) T cells sorted from blood. CDR3 nucleotides: TGCGCCAGCAGCTTGGCCGCAGAGAATGAGCAGTTCTTC. This codes for CASSLAAENEQFF.